A single sample is the source of the 13 T cell receptor beta chains below, sequenced in a study of T-cell reconstitution after alpha-beta-depleted transplantation in children. The authors prepared the TCRbeta library with unique molecular identifiers. TCRdb reprocessed the PCR reads via MiXCR and lists one record per CDR3 protein. This repertoire shows about 980,000 distinct CDR3 sequences, about 29% found once; its top ten account for about 28%. Sequencing was performed on PBMCs, mostly from graft donor cells, taken 360 days after TCRalphabeta/CD19-depleted stem cell transplant. These receptors were taken from a boy under three years old who had a stem cell transplant for SCID, so the T cells may come from the graft donor.

This clonotype was counted only a few times. V is TRBV6-2 or TRBV6-3 and J is TRBJ1-1; D remains unclear. Trimming removed 2 bases from V and 4 bases from J, with 8 bases in between. This CDR3 region has 13 residues. Germline V gene sequence: CDR1 MNHEY, CDR2 SVGEGT. The CDR3 reads CASSYGEGTEAFF. CDR3 bases: TGTGCCAGCAGTTACGGTGAGGGCACTGAAGCTTTCTTT.

This clonotype has a handful of counts. V and J are TRBV4-3 and TRBJ2-5; TRBD2 aligns across 10 bases. The V and J ends lost 1 base and 7 bases, in that order; junction bases with no gene match: 12. In germline, CDR1 is LGHNA, CDR2 YSLEER. This CDR3 contains 17 residues. Here the CDR3 DNA reads TGCGCCAGCAGCCAAGTGTTCCCTAGCGGGGGAGGTGGGACCCAGTACTTC. It translates to CASSQVFPSGGGGTQYF.

The chain joins TRBV29-1 to TRBJ2-3, with D unclear. Germline V lookup: CDR1 SQVTM, CDR2 ANQGSEA. The CDR3 runs 11 residues. Trimming cost V 4 bases and J 5 bases, with 7 bases left between them. CDR3 sequence reads: CSVGEGDTQYF. The CDR3 nucleotides are TGCAGCGTTGGAGAAGGAGATACGCAGTATTTT.

The V gene is TRBV11-2, the J gene TRBJ2-7; D may match TRBD1 or TRBD2 (5 bases each). The V gene's germline CDR1 is SGHAT and CDR2 FQNNGV. The CDR3 runs to 16 residues. V dropped 2 bases and J dropped 0 bases, with 14 bases sitting between them. CDR3 sequence reads: CASSLIGTDYSYEQYF. For the CDR3, the DNA is TGTGCCAGCAGCTTAATAGGGACGGATTACTCCTACGAGCAGTACTTC. Full variable domain (remainder filled in from reference TRBV11-2 and TRBJ2-7): EAGVAQSPRYKIIEKRQSVAFWCNPISGHATLYWYQQILGQGPKLLIQFQNNGVVDDSQLPKDRFSAERLKGVDSTLKIQPAKLEDSAVYLCASSLIGTDYSYEQYFGPGTRLTVT.

The chain recombines TRBV14 with TRBJ1-3; 7 positions match TRBD1. This CDR3 region has 17 residues. The V gene's germline CDR1 is SGHDN and CDR2 FVKESK. The trim removed 0 bases at V and 2 bases at J, leaving 7 bases unmatched. CDR3 bases: TGTGCCAGCAGCCAAGATTTAGGGGGCCCGCCTGGAAACACCATATATTTT. Translating gives CASSQDLGGPPGNTIYF.

The chain couples TRBV4-1 to TRBJ2-2, with 8 bases lining up with TRBD1. The CDR3 is 15 residues long. V lost 2 bases to trimming and J lost 7 bases; unmatched junction nucleotides: 6. CDR1 is MGHRA, CDR2 YSYEKL, per germline. The DNA of the CDR3 is TGCGCCAGCAGCCAACGACAGGGGTCCGTCGGGGAGCTGTTTTTT. Protein sequence: CASSQRQGSVGELFF.

The gene calls are TRBV10-3 and TRBJ2-3; TRBD1 might be the D (6 bases). CDR3 length: 14 amino acids. Trimming took off 9 bases at V and 4 bases at J, with 17 bases between the two ends. The germline gives CDR1 ENHRY, CDR2 SYGVKD. CDR3 residues: CAIKTGLDADTQYF. The CDR3 DNA sequence: TGTGCCATAAAGACAGGACTCGACGCAGATACGCAGTATTTT.

This clonotype was detected only a few times. V gene TRBV7-2 combines with J gene TRBJ1-1; D is perhaps TRBD1 (5 bases). The CDR3 runs 16 residues. Trimming shortened V by 2 bases and J by 6 bases, and 19 bases separated the two germline ends. Germline V gene data show CDR1 as SGHTA and CDR2 as FQGNSA. The CDR3 protein is CASSLYGGGVGAEAFF. CDR3 nucleotide sequence: TGTGCCAGCAGCTTATATGGGGGTGGAGTCGGCGCTGAAGCTTTCTTT.

This clonotype appeared a few times. This chain uses TRBV5-6 with TRBJ2-5, with D perhaps matching TRBD2 (6 bases). The CDR3 is 17 amino acids. CDR1 and CDR2 from the germline V gene are SGHDT and YYEEEE. Trimming stripped 0 bases from V and 1 base from J, with 16 bases between. The CDR3 region has the DNA TGTGCCAGCAGCTTGGCCGTTGGAGGGGTTCTCCAAGAGACCCAGTACTTC. Translated, it gives CASSLAVGGVLQETQYF.

The rearrangement links TRBV6-1 to TRBJ2-5; 12 bases are a match to TRBD1. J lost 4 bases, V lost 7 bases, and 4 bases had no gene match. The germline V gene has CDR1 MNHNS and CDR2 SASEGT. This CDR3 has 14 amino acids. The CDR3 bases are TGTGCCAGCAAAAGGGACAGGGGGCCAGAGACCCAGTACTTC. It encodes CASKRDRGPETQYF.

There are a few counts of this clonotype. The V gene is TRBV9, the J gene TRBJ2-1; D is perhaps TRBD1 (5 bases). CDR1 and CDR2 from the germline V gene are SGDLS and YYNGEE. V lost 0 bases and J lost 0, with 16 bases in between. This CDR3 contains 18 residues. The CDR3 DNA sequence: TGTGCCAGCAGCGTAGGGGGCCCCGGACGGAGCTCCTACAATGAGCAGTTCTTC. Its protein product is CASSVGGPGRSSYNEQFF.

In its sample, this clonotype was seen a few times. This chain connects TRBV5-1 to TRBJ2-1; no clear D. The CDR3 is made up of 16 amino acids. The V end lost 1 base, the J end lost 6 bases, and 17 bases lay between the germline ends. Germline-derived CDR1 and CDR2 are SGHRS and YFSETQ. The CDR3 bases are TGCGCCAGCAGCTTGACTATTCGGGTTAGGGTCAATGAGCAGTTCTTC. Encoded protein: CASSLTIRVRVNEQFF.

The chain recombines TRBV5-1 with TRBJ1-6; 10 bases line up with TRBD1. The CDR3 has 15 amino acids. Per the germline V gene, CDR1 is SGHRS and CDR2 is YFSETQ. J gave up 9 bases and V 3 bases, and 6 bases lay outside the gene matches. CDR3 in DNA: TGCGCCAGCAGCTCCCTAGACAGGGGGCTTTCACCCCTCCACTTT. It yields the protein CASSSLDRGLSPLHF.